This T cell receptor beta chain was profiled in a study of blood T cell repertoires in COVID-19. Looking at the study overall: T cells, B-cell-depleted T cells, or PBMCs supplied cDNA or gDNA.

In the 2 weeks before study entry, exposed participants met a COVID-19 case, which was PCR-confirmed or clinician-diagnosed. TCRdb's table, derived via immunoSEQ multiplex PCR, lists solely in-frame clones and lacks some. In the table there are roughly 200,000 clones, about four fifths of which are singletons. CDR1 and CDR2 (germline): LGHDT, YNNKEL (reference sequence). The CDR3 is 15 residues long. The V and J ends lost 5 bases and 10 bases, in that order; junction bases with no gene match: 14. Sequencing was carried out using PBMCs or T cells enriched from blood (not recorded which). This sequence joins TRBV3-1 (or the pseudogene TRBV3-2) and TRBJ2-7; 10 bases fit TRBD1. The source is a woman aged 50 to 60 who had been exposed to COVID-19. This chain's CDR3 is CASSGQGTGASLQYF. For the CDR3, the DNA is TGTGCCAGCAGCGGACAAGGGACAGGGGCCTCCCTCCAGTACTTC.